The TCR beta chain described here comes from a study of cytomegalovirus exposure and HLA in healthy donors. In the study overall: There were 117 million unique TCR beta sequences, drawn from about 200 million T cells, in an earlier analysis. Among the approximately 410 genotyped donors, around 85% were placed in the Caucasian-associated ancestry cluster.

In this sample, this clone turned up a few times. No antigen is known for it. The CDR3 totals 15 residues. The V gene end was trimmed by 2 bases and the J gene end by 8 bases; junction bases not matched to a gene: 8. Looked up from germline, CDR1 is SGHRS and CDR2 is YFSETQ. Study-level findings and limits: One later analysis reportedly identified an Asian-associated ancestry cluster that showed fewer N-insertions than the roughly 600-donor mean.

A multiplex PCR was run with 60 Vbeta primers and 13 Jbeta primers. Data came from immunoSEQ multiplex PCR; TCRdb stores just in-frame clones and leaves some out. Of 90,000 to 95,000 clones listed, more than 75% were seen once; the top ten hold under 2.5%. Donors had nominal health at sampling but likely had unrecorded immune exposures. This TCR was recovered from a man between 18 and 35 years old in good health and CMV-seronegative. The sample was PBMCs. The chain combines TRBV5-1 with TRBJ1-2; TRBD1 agrees at 11 bases. In DNA form, the CDR3 reads TGCGCCAGCAGCTTAAGGACAGGGGGCGCCGCCGGCTACACCTTC. Its translation: CASSLRTGGAAGYTF.